The clone carrying this T cell receptor (beta chain) was seen many times. V was pared by 3 bases and J by 0 bases, with 2 bases between. Germline CDR1 reads DFQATT; CDR2 reads SNEGSKA (reference sequence). The CDR3 spans 11 residues. This specimen belongs to a study of neurological immune-mediated disorders. TCRdb called the 5' RACE reads again in MiXCR, with one record for every CDR3 protein. The sample lists tens of thousands of distinct CDR3 sequences; approximately 10% were seen once. The chain couples TRBV20-1 to TRBJ1-1; D gene uncertain. What was sequenced was PBMCs. The source of this sequence is a man in his 60s in good health. The CDR3 loop reads CSARVNTEAFF. In nucleotides, the CDR3 is TGCAGTGCTAGGGTGAACACTGAAGCTTTCTTT.